One sample yielded the 19 T cell receptor beta chains listed below, sequenced in a study of blood T cell repertoires in COVID-19. Method: immunoSEQ multiplex PCR; TCRdb's copy keeps in-frame clones and lacks some. The table shows roughly 200,000 clones, with roughly 83% occurring only once. Input material: peripheral blood. The receptor set was obtained from a woman aged 40 to 50 with COVID-19, enrolled during active disease.

This sequence joins TRBV29-1 and TRBJ1-1; D is unclear. The CDR3 has 13 amino acids. The germline CDR1 and CDR2 sequences are SQVTM and ANQGSEA. V dropped 8 bases and J dropped 5 bases, with 18 bases sitting between them. The CDR3 sequence is CSSSGRVGTEAFF. CDR3 DNA sequence: TGCAGCTCGTCGGGAAGGGTTGGGACTGAAGCTTTCTTT.

This rearrangement joins TRBV11-3 to TRBJ1-1; D may be TRBD1 (5 bases). Trimming cost V 5 bases and J 5 bases, with 12 bases left between them. CDR1 and CDR2 (germline): SGHNT, YENEEA. This CDR3 region has 13 residues. This chain's CDR3 is CASSRQPGTEAFF. The CDR3 DNA is TGTGCCAGCAGCCGACAGCCTGGGACTGAAGCTTTCTTT.

The V gene is TRBV6-5, the J gene TRBJ2-7, with 7 bases identical to TRBD1. The CDR3 covers 15 residues. Germline V lookup: CDR1 MNHEY, CDR2 SVGAGI. With 0 bases clipped from V and 3 bases from J, the junction kept 5 bases outside the gene matches. The CDR3 sequence is CASSYSEQGYYEQYF. The CDR3 DNA reads as TGTGCCAGCAGTTACTCAGAACAGGGGTACTACGAGCAGTACTTC.

This chain uses TRBV14 with TRBJ1-4, with TRBD1 matching 8 bases. The CDR3 is 16 amino acids. V was clipped by 4 bases and J by 2 bases; unmatched bases: 6. From germline, CDR1 is SGHDN and CDR2 FVKESK. CDR3 sequence: CASSPTGGGTNEKLFF. CDR3 in DNA: TGTGCCAGCAGCCCTACAGGGGGTGGGACTAATGAAAAACTGTTTTTT.

The gene calls are TRBV4-1 and TRBJ2-2; 7 nucleotides agree with TRBD1. Trimming cost V 4 bases and J 1 base; bases outside gene matches: 3. Germline CDR1 MGHRA, CDR2 YSYEKL. The CDR3 is 15 amino acids. CDR3 sequence (DNA): TGCGCCAGCAGCCTCCGGACAGGGAACACCGGGGAGCTGTTTTTT. Amino acid sequence: CASSLRTGNTGELFF.

This clone was observed a single time. The chain joins TRBV6-4 to TRBJ2-1, with D maybe TRBD1 (6 bases). Germline CDR1 reads MRHNA; CDR2 reads SNTAGT. This CDR3 comprises 13 residues. V gave up 5 bases and J gave up 7 bases, with 12 bases separating them. The CDR3 DNA follows: TGTGCCAGCAGTCCGGGACAAGAGAATGAGCAGTTCTTC. It yields the protein CASSPGQENEQFF.

Details on this clone: An end of the junction differs from the germline gene, which may be a read error. CDR3 region: CASSPLDTDTQYF. The DNA of the CDR3 is TGTGCTAGCAGCCCACTTGACACAGATACGCAGTATTTT. V is TRBV7-7 and J is TRBJ2-3; D is undetermined. Germline loops: CDR1 SSHAT, CDR2 FNYEAQ (reference sequence). The CDR3 totals 13 residues. The variable domain in full, with the rest retrieved from reference TRBV7-7 and TRBJ2-3, is GAGVSQSPRYKVTKRGQDVTLRCDPISSHATLYWYQQALGQGPEFLTYFNYEAQPDKSGLPSDRFSAERPEGSISTLTIQRTEQRDSAMYRCASSPLDTDTQYFGPGTRLTVL.

The chain recombines TRBV7-9 with TRBJ1-1; D perhaps matches TRBD1 (6 bases). The CDR3 is 17 amino acids. Germline CDR1 is SEHNR and CDR2 is FQNEAQ (reference sequence). Deletions cut 1 base from V and 1 base from J, with 16 bases between. CDR3: CASSLEIWTDANTEAFF. The CDR3 DNA sequence: TGTGCCAGCAGCTTAGAAATCTGGACAGATGCGAACACTGAAGCTTTCTTT. Full variable domain (remainder filled in from reference TRBV7-9 and TRBJ1-1): DTGVSQNPRHKITKRGQNVTFRCDPISEHNRLYWYRQTLGQGPEFLTYFQNEAQLEKSRLLSDRFSAERPKGSFSTLEIQRTEQGDSAMYLCASSLEIWTDANTEAFFGQGTRLTVV.

J is TRBJ2-4 and V is TRBV5-4; 7 bases fit TRBD1. The CDR3 runs to 14 residues. Germline values: CDR1 SGHNT, CDR2 YYREEE (reference sequence). The junction had 1 base not matched to a gene; V was cut back by 4 bases and J by 0 bases. The CDR3 DNA is TGTGCCAGCAGCCGACAGGGAGCCAAAAACATTCAGTACTTC. Translated: CASSRQGAKNIQYF.

The rearrangement links TRBV21-1 to TRBJ2-7; the table's D call of TRBD2 was not tested on the DNA. TRBV21-1 represents a pseudogene. CDR3 length: 16 amino acids. The CDR3 nucleotides read TGTGCCAGCAGCCCAACGGGGGACTATACGACCTACGAGCAGTACTTC. Its protein is CASSPTGDYTTYEQYF.

This chain joins TRBV27 and TRBJ2-5, with D perhaps matching TRBD1 (6 bases). CDR3 length: 17 residues. Trimming took 5 bases from V and 1 from J, leaving 20 bases between them. CDR1 and CDR2 (germline): MNHEY, SMNVEV (reference sequence). In nucleotides, the CDR3 is TGTGCCAGCAGTCCCCCCGGGACAACTCGATTCCAAGAGACCCAGTACTTC. This translates into CASSPPGTTRFQETQYF.

This chain connects TRBV6-4 to TRBJ2-3, with 11 bases lining up with TRBD2. Per the germline V gene, CDR1 is MRHNA and CDR2 is SNTAGT. The CDR3 covers 16 residues. V trimming: 6 bases; J trimming: 0 bases; junction bases outside the gene matches: 5. As DNA, the CDR3 is TGTGCCAGCAGCCCACTAGCGGGGGATAGCACAGATACGCAGTATTTT. As protein: CASSPLAGDSTDTQYF.

CDR3 sequence: CASSIAGGGYEQYF. The CDR3 nucleotides read TGTGCCAGCAGTATAGCGGGAGGCGGGTACGAGCAGTACTTC. This chain uses TRBV9 with TRBJ2-7; 10 bases align to TRBD2. The CDR3 length is 14 residues. The ends lost 5 bases at V and 4 bases at J; junction bases unmatched: 6. Germline V gives CDR1 SGDLS, CDR2 YYNGEE. Together with reference TRBV9 and TRBJ2-7, the CDR3 gives the full variable domain: DSGVTQTPKHLITATGQRVTLRCSPRSGDLSVYWYQQSLDQGLQFLIQYYNGEERAKGNILERFSAQQFPDLHSELNLSSLELGDSALYFCASSIAGGGYEQYFGPGTRLTVT.

V and J are TRBV7-2 and TRBJ1-1, with D perhaps matching TRBD1 (5 bases). CDR1 is SGHTA, CDR2 FQGNSA, per germline. CDR3 length equals 16 residues. The V end lost 2 bases, the J end lost 5 bases, and 18 bases lay between the germline ends. This CDR3 is CASSLRPPGTGTEAFF. Here the CDR3 DNA reads TGTGCCAGCAGCTTACGCCCCCCGGGGACTGGTACTGAAGCTTTCTTT. The variable domain in full, with the rest retrieved from reference TRBV7-2 and TRBJ1-1, is GAGVSQSPSNKVTEKGKDVELRCDPISGHTALYWYRQSLGQGLEFLIYFQGNSAPDKSGLPSDRFSAERTGGSVSTLTIQRTQQEDSAVYLCASSLRPPGTGTEAFFGQGTRLTVV.

J is TRBJ2-7 and V is TRBV5-1, with a tentative D call TRBD1 (6 bases). The germline V gene encodes CDR1 SGHRS and CDR2 YFSETQ. Trimming left V 4 bases short and J 2 bases short, with 13 bases between. The CDR3 has 14 residues. CDR3 amino acids: CASSGDNRPYEQYF. As DNA, the CDR3 is TGCGCCAGCAGCGGGGACAATCGTCCCTACGAGCAGTACTTC.

The V and J genes are TRBV19 and TRBJ1-2; TRBD1 might be the D (6 bases). The CDR3 runs to 12 residues. V lost 11 bases to trimming and J lost 6 bases, with 16 bases between them. The germline V gene has CDR1 LNHDA and CDR2 SQIVND (reference sequence). CDR3 coding DNA: TGTGCCTGCGGACAGACACTCAATGGCTACACCTTC. It translates to CACGQTLNGYTF. Full variable domain (missing parts from reference TRBV19 and TRBJ1-2): DGGITQSPKYLFRKEGQNVTLSCEQNLNHDAMYWYRQDPGQGLRLIYYSQIVNDFQKGDIAEGYSVSREKKESFPLTVTSAQKNPTAFYLCACGQTLNGYTFGSGTRLTVV.

The V gene is TRBV5-1, the J gene TRBJ2-7; tentatively, D is TRBD2 (6 bases). V was shortened by 0 bases and J by 0 bases, with 10 bases between the two germline ends. CDR3 length equals 15 residues. Looked up from germline, CDR1 is SGHRS and CDR2 is YFSETQ. CDR3 loop: CASSLVDYASYEQYF. CDR3 nucleotide sequence: TGCGCCAGCAGCTTGGTGGACTACGCCTCCTACGAGCAGTACTTC.

In this sample, this clone turned up once. CDR3 nucleotide sequence: TGTGCCAGCAGCGTAGAGTGGGACTTCGGAAACGGGGAGCTGTTTTTT. It codes for CASSVEWDFGNGELFF. This chain uses TRBV9 with TRBJ2-2; the D gene is possibly TRBD2 (6 bases). Per germline, CDR1 SGDLS and CDR2 YYNGEE. The CDR3 totals 16 residues. V gave up 0 bases and J gave up 7 bases, with 16 bases separating them. The entire variable domain, with the rest obtained from reference TRBV9 and TRBJ2-2, is as follows: DSGVTQTPKHLITATGQRVTLRCSPRSGDLSVYWYQQSLDQGLQFLIQYYNGEERAKGNILERFSAQQFPDLHSELNLSSLELGDSALYFCASSVEWDFGNGELFFGEGSRLTVL.

The genes are TRBV24-1 and TRBJ2-3; TRBD2 agrees at 7 bases. Germline V gene data show CDR1 as KGHDR and CDR2 as SFDVKD. The CDR3 has 14 amino acids. The V gene end was trimmed by 5 bases and the J gene end by 2 bases; junction bases not matched to a gene: 3. CDR3 residues: CATSGRGTTDTQYF. As DNA, the CDR3 is TGTGCCACCAGTGGGCGGGGGACCACAGATACGCAGTATTTT.